This T cell receptor (beta chain) is drawn from a study of early T cells in non-severe SARS-CoV-2 infection. Per germline, CDR1 LNHNV and CDR2 YYDKDF (reference sequence). CDR3 length equals 17 residues. The V and J ends lost 1 base and 3 bases, in that order; junction bases with no gene match: 8. Unique molecular identifiers were affixed to single, distinct cDNA molecules. TCRdb reprocessed the 5' RACE reads with MiXCR, giving one entry per CDR3 protein. Of some 34,000 distinct CDR3 sequences in the sample, roughly 7.1% were seen once. This clonotype has more than one count but fewer than ten. The source material was whole blood, sampled at baseline. The origin of this receptor is an adult who was a healthcare worker with PCR-confirmed SARS-CoV-2 infection or an uninfected control (not recorded which). V and J are TRBV15 and TRBJ2-3, with 9 nucleotides matching TRBD1. The CDR3 here is CATSRAPPGQGTDTQYF. The CDR3 region has the DNA TGTGCCACCAGCAGAGCTCCCCCGGGACAGGGTACAGATACGCAGTATTTT.